The TCR beta chain described here comes from a study of sequential checkpoint blockade in melanoma. Turning to the study itself: Arm A got nivolumab then ipilimumab; arm B the reverse, 1:1. Approximately 20 patients had tumor biopsies before treatment and at week 13. Overall study results and limits: Rising tumor T-cell fraction and clonality meant about 30 times likelier benefit.

Worth noting for this clone: Its antigen is not known.

Assay used: immunoSEQ multiplex PCR; TCRdb lists only in-frame clones, some missing. This table has fewer than 5,000 clones, 15% to 20% appearing once. J was trimmed by 5 bases and V by 5 bases; bases with no gene match: 6. CDR3 length: 14 amino acids. Germline CDR1 and CDR2: MNHGY and SAAAGT. Treatment of the sample: randomized to nivolumab then ipilimumab (arm A) or the reverse (arm B). The chain couples TRBV6-8 to TRBJ1-2; 9 nucleotides line up with TRBD1. The sample in question was tumor tissue (inferred from file names), obtained from a patient given nivolumab and ipilimumab in sequence. This receptor was identified in a human donor with melanoma. CDR3 sequence (DNA): TGTGCCAGCAGTGGGGACAGGGCCGAATATGGCTACACCTTC. Translation: CASSGDRAEYGYTF.